The 32 T cell receptor beta chains below all came from one sample that was sequenced in a study of blood T cell repertoires in COVID-19. TCRdb's copy holds only in-frame clones and misses some; the assay was immunoSEQ multiplex PCR. Altogether tens of thousands of clones are present, approximately 92% being singletons, with the ten largest covering 4.5% to 5%. The sequencing sample was made of peripheral blood. The origin of the receptors is a woman between 50 and 59 years old with active COVID-19.

V usage is TRBV6-1 and J usage is TRBJ1-6; D remains unclear. Between the trimmed V and J ends, which lost 4 bases and 0 bases, there was a span of 13 bases. The CDR3 runs 17 residues. Germline V gene lookup returns CDR1 MNHNS and CDR2 SASEGT. The CDR3 sequence is CASSGGARRSYNSPLHF. CDR3 nucleotide sequence: TGTGCCAGCAGTGGAGGAGCGCGCCGCTCCTATAATTCACCCCTCCACTTT.

This clone was picked up a small number of times. The V gene is TRBV3-1 (or the pseudogene TRBV3-2), the J gene TRBJ2-4; D is perhaps TRBD2 (5 bases). Per germline, CDR1 LGHDT and CDR2 YNNKEL (reference sequence). V was pared by 1 base and J by 6 bases, with 19 bases between. The length of the CDR3 is 17 residues. The CDR3 DNA reads TGTGCCAGCAGCCAAGTTGGGCTAGCAGCCCGCGGAAACATTCAGTACTTC. It translates to CASSQVGLAARGNIQYF.

The J gene is TRBJ2-5, the V gene TRBV11-2; D is unclear. V was pared by 1 base and J by 5 bases, with 11 bases between. The length of the CDR3 is 14 residues. In germline, CDR1 is SGHAT, CDR2 FQNNGV. CDR3 protein: CASSLGSVGETQYF. CDR3 nucleotide sequence: TGTGCCAGCAGCTTAGGATCGGTTGGTGAGACCCAGTACTTC.

V usage is TRBV3-1 (or the pseudogene TRBV3-2) and J usage is TRBJ2-7; D is possibly TRBD2 (6 bases). Germline loops: CDR1 LGHDT, CDR2 YNNKEL (reference sequence). CDR3 length: 13 residues. V gave up 4 bases and J gave up 1 base, with 8 bases separating them. CDR3 amino acids: CASSLRGSYEQYF. CDR3 bases: TGTGCCAGCAGCCTACGGGGGTCCTACGAGCAGTACTTC.

This clone showed up just a few times. The chain couples TRBV10-2 to TRBJ1-6; 10 bases fit TRBD1. The J segment lost 13 bases and the V segment lost 7 bases, leaving 7 bases of the junction unmatched. This CDR3 is built from 13 residues. Germline-derived CDR1 and CDR2 are WSHSY and SAAADI. CDR3 sequence: CASTGTGEVPLHF. As DNA, the CDR3 is TGCGCCAGCACCGGGACAGGGGAAGTCCCCCTCCACTTT.

This clone was detected only a few times. The genes are TRBV7-9 and TRBJ2-1; TRBD1 agrees at 9 bases. Germline trimming cut 2 bases from V and 5 bases from J; bases unmatched to any gene: 4. Germline-derived CDR1 and CDR2 are SEHNR and FQNEAQ (reference sequence). The CDR3 loop spans 15 amino acids. The CDR3 reads CASSLTGQGDNEQFF. In nucleotides, the CDR3 is TGTGCCAGCAGCTTAACGGGACAGGGCGACAATGAGCAGTTCTTC.

The chain combines TRBV7-6 with TRBJ1-2, with TRBD1 matching 7 bases. V shed 4 bases, J shed 3 bases, and the junction held 2 bases outside the gene matches. The CDR3 runs 13 residues. The germline CDR1 and CDR2 sequences are SGHVS and FNYEAQ. CDR3 region: CASSSGTDYGYTF. In DNA, the CDR3 is TGTGCCAGCAGCTCCGGGACAGACTATGGCTACACCTTC.

The J gene is TRBJ1-5, the V gene TRBV28, with unresolved D. V was shortened by 5 bases and J by 7 bases, with 12 bases between the two germline ends. CDR1 is MDHEN, CDR2 SYDVKM, per germline. This CDR3 comprises 13 residues. The CDR3, as DNA: TGTGCCAGCAGTGTCCAGATTCACCAGCCCCAGCATTTT. It yields the protein CASSVQIHQPQHF. Together with reference TRBV28 and TRBJ1-5, the CDR3 gives the full variable domain: DVKVTQSSRYLVKRTGEKVFLECVQDMDHENMFWYRQDPGLGLRLIYFSYDVKMKEKGDIPEGYSVSREKKERFSLILESASTNQTSMYLCASSVQIHQPQHFGDGTRLSIL.

The V gene is TRBV4-2, the J gene TRBJ2-1; 8 bases agree with TRBD1. Germline lookup yields CDR1 LGHNA and CDR2 YNFKEQ. Germline trimming cut 1 base from V and 8 bases from J; bases unmatched to any gene: 7. The CDR3 totals 15 residues. CDR3 bases: TGTGCCAGCAGCCAAGGGACAGGGAACCTCCATGAGCAGTTCTTC. This sequence encodes CASSQGTGNLHEQFF.

J is TRBJ1-6 and V is TRBV2; perhaps TRBD1 as D (5 bases). Germline V lookup: CDR1 SNHLY, CDR2 FYNNEI. The ends were cut back, 1 base at V and 9 bases at J, with 10 bases in the middle. This CDR3 contains 14 residues. This chain's CDR3 is CASSEGGLGSPLHF. The CDR3 coding sequence is TGTGCCAGCAGTGAAGGGGGCTTAGGTTCACCCCTCCACTTT.

The chain combines TRBV28 with TRBJ2-7; 7 nucleotides match TRBD1. With 7 bases clipped from V and 3 bases from J, the junction kept 12 bases outside the gene matches. The CDR3 extends over 15 amino acids. The germline V gene encodes CDR1 MDHEN and CDR2 SYDVKM. CDR3 sequence reads: CASTAGQVGYYEQYF. Written as DNA, the CDR3 is TGTGCCAGCACCGCAGGACAGGTGGGTTACTACGAGCAGTACTTC.

This clone has only one observation. The rearrangement links TRBV11-3 to TRBJ2-3; a weak D match, TRBD1 (5 bases). Deletions cut 0 bases from V and 0 bases from J, with 10 bases between. This CDR3 is 16 amino acids long. Looked up from germline, CDR1 is SGHNT and CDR2 is YENEEA. The CDR3: CASSLDWGSSTDTQYF. The CDR3 DNA follows: TGTGCCAGCAGCTTAGATTGGGGCTCAAGCACAGATACGCAGTATTTT.

This chain connects TRBV9 to TRBJ2-7; TRBD1 might be the D (6 bases). The CDR3 totals 15 residues. V dropped 4 bases and J dropped 2 bases, with 16 bases sitting between them. Germline V lookup: CDR1 SGDLS, CDR2 YYNGEE. CDR3 nucleotide sequence: TGTGCCAGCAGCCCCGGGTTGGACAGTACCTACGAGCAGTACTTC. This encodes CASSPGLDSTYEQYF.

The chain is built from TRBV9 and TRBJ2-1; 9 nucleotides agree with TRBD1. Germline CDR1 is SGDLS and CDR2 is YYNGEE. V lost 3 bases, J lost 5 bases, and 6 bases stayed unmatched. The CDR3 contains 15 residues. CDR3 sequence: CASSDPGTGNNEQFF. CDR3 nucleotides: TGTGCCAGCAGCGACCCCGGGACAGGGAACAATGAGCAGTTCTTC. Drawing the rest from reference TRBV9 and TRBJ2-1, the complete variable domain is DSGVTQTPKHLITATGQRVTLRCSPRSGDLSVYWYQQSLDQGLQFLIQYYNGEERAKGNILERFSAQQFPDLHSELNLSSLELGDSALYFCASSDPGTGNNEQFFGPGTRLTVL.

The chain recombines TRBV6-5 with TRBJ2-1, with 7 bases fitting TRBD1. Germline CDR1 MNHEY, CDR2 SVGAGI. The CDR3 spans 12 residues. Unmatched junction bases numbered 1, after V lost 5 bases and J lost 6 bases. The CDR3 protein is CASSTGANEQFF. Written as DNA, the CDR3 is TGTGCCAGCAGTACAGGGGCCAATGAGCAGTTCTTC.

The chain has TRBV7-9 and TRBJ2-1; TRBD1 matches 12 bases. Germline values: CDR1 SEHNR, CDR2 FQNEAQ (reference sequence). J gave up 2 bases and V 5 bases, and 13 bases lay outside the gene matches. This CDR3 is built from 19 residues. CDR3 sequence: CASSLRGQGAISTYNEQFF. DNA of the CDR3: TGTGCCAGCAGCCTTAGGGGACAGGGGGCGATTTCGACCTACAATGAGCAGTTCTTC.

This chain connects TRBV19 to TRBJ2-7; D not certain. CDR3 size: 12 residues. V was trimmed by 6 bases and J by 3 bases, leaving 9 bases between them. Germline V gene lookup returns CDR1 LNHDA and CDR2 SQIVND (reference sequence). CDR3 region: CASSGSGYEQYF. The CDR3 region has the DNA TGTGCCAGTAGCGGTTCGGGCTACGAGCAGTACTTC.

V usage is TRBV5-1 and J usage is TRBJ2-1, with a possible D match to TRBD1 (5 bases). Germline lookup yields CDR1 SGHRS and CDR2 YFSETQ. The CDR3 covers 18 residues. V lost 0 bases and J lost 5, with 21 bases in between. The CDR3 is CASSLGVIPQDTHNEQFF. DNA of the CDR3: TGCGCCAGCAGCTTGGGCGTTATTCCCCAGGACACCCACAATGAGCAGTTCTTC. The full variable domain, with the rest looked up from reference TRBV5-1 and TRBJ2-1, is KAGVTQTPRYLIKTRGQQVTLSCSPISGHRSVSWYQQTPGQGLQFLFEYFSETQRNKGNFPGRFSGRQFSNSRSEMNVSTLELGDSALYLCASSLGVIPQDTHNEQFFGPGTRLTVL.

This chain links TRBV19 with TRBJ2-7; the match to TRBD1 covers 9 bases. The CDR3 covers 15 residues. V was clipped by 3 bases and J by 1 base; unmatched bases: 4. Germline values: CDR1 LNHDA, CDR2 SQIVND (reference sequence). For the CDR3, the DNA is TGTGCCAGTAGTATCCCCGGACAGGGGTCCTACGAGCAGTACTTC. This gives the protein CASSIPGQGSYEQYF.

The J gene is TRBJ1-1, the V gene TRBV7-8; no definite D call. The CDR3 runs to 20 residues. With 2 bases removed from V and 0 bases from J, the gap between germline ends came to 25 bases. Germline V gene sequence: CDR1 SGHVS, CDR2 FQNEAQ. Here the CDR3 reads CASSLSRGSDTSNMNTEAFF. DNA of the CDR3: TGTGCCAGCAGCTTATCTAGAGGGTCCGACACCAGTAACATGAACACTGAAGCTTTCTTT. Full variable domain (rest looked up from reference TRBV7-8 and TRBJ1-1): GAGVSQSPRYKVAKRGQDVALRCDPISGHVSLFWYQQALGQGPEFLTYFQNEAQLDKSGLPSDRFFAERPEGSVSTLKIQRTQQEDSAVYLCASSLSRGSDTSNMNTEAFFGQGTRLTVV.

The chain links TRBV5-1 to TRBJ2-1; 7 positions match TRBD2. CDR1 is SGHRS and CDR2 is YFSETQ in the germline V gene. This CDR3 is 17 amino acids long. Germline trimming cut 0 bases from V and 3 bases from J; bases unmatched to any gene: 9. This CDR3 reads CASSLEGQRGRYNEQFF. The CDR3 DNA reads as TGCGCCAGCAGCTTGGAGGGCCAGCGGGGACGCTACAATGAGCAGTTCTTC. Full variable domain (missing parts from reference TRBV5-1 and TRBJ2-1): KAGVTQTPRYLIKTRGQQVTLSCSPISGHRSVSWYQQTPGQGLQFLFEYFSETQRNKGNFPGRFSGRQFSNSRSEMNVSTLELGDSALYLCASSLEGQRGRYNEQFFGPGTRLTVL.

This sequence joins TRBV27 and TRBJ2-7; TRBD2 aligns across 7 bases. CDR1 and CDR2 from the germline V gene are MNHEY and SMNVEV (reference sequence). The J segment lost 2 bases and the V segment lost 6 bases, leaving 13 bases of the junction unmatched. This CDR3 region has 16 residues. CDR3 protein: CASSRLTSDFTYEQYF. The CDR3, as DNA: TGTGCCAGCAGCCGATTAACTAGCGATTTTACCTACGAGCAGTACTTC.

The V gene is TRBV27, the J gene TRBJ1-2, with unresolved D. The CDR3 covers 13 residues. Germline V gives CDR1 MNHEY, CDR2 SMNVEV (reference sequence). V was pared by 0 bases and J by 4 bases, with 6 bases between. CDR3 DNA: TGTGCCAGCAGTTTATCAGGCGGCTATGGCTACACCTTC. The encoded protein is CASSLSGGYGYTF.

This clone came up once. The same CDR3 also results from other DNA sequences found in this sample. This chain connects TRBV30 to TRBJ1-2; D gene uncertain. Germline-derived CDR1 and CDR2 are GTSNPN and SVGIG (reference sequence). The CDR3 consists of 10 residues. V shed 3 bases and J shed 8 bases, with 7 bases lying between them. Here the CDR3 reads CAWRRGGYTF. CDR3 in DNA: TGTGCCTGGAGGCGAGGCGGCTACACCTTC.

CDR3 DNA sequence: TGTGCCAGCGGAGGAGCTAATGAAAAACTGTTTTTT. Translating gives CASGGANEKLFF. This sequence joins TRBV25-1 and TRBJ1-4, with unresolved D. The V end lost 8 bases, the J end lost 3 bases, and 7 bases lay between the germline ends. Germline assignment: CDR1 MGHDK and CDR2 SYGVNS. The CDR3 contains 12 residues. Full variable domain (outside the CDR3, taken from reference TRBV25-1 and TRBJ1-4): EADIYQTPRYLVIGTGKKITLECSQTMGHDKMYWYQQDPGMELHLIHYSYGVNSTEKGDLSSESTVSRIRTEHFPLTLESARPSHTSQYLCASGGANEKLFFGSGTQLSVL.

The chain combines TRBV3-1 (or the pseudogene TRBV3-2) with TRBJ2-1; D is undetermined. Germline V gives CDR1 LGHDT, CDR2 YNNKEL (reference sequence). V dropped 1 base and J dropped 6 bases, with 7 bases sitting between them. This CDR3 is 13 amino acids long. For the CDR3, the DNA is TGTGCCAGCAGCCAAGGGGCAGGCAATGAGCAGTTCTTC. Its translation: CASSQGAGNEQFF.

The rearrangement uses TRBV19 and TRBJ2-2; D might be TRBD2 (7 bases). V lost 1 base and J 3 bases, leaving 18 bases between the germline ends. There are 18 residues in the CDR3. Looked up from germline, CDR1 is LNHDA and CDR2 is SQIVND (reference sequence). Here the CDR3 reads CASSIVWEGDRYTGELFF. The CDR3 DNA follows: TGTGCCAGTAGTATAGTTTGGGAGGGGGACCGATACACCGGGGAGCTGTTTTTT.

This chain uses TRBV18 with TRBJ1-1; 7 bases match TRBD1. Trimming cost V 3 bases and J 4 bases; bases outside gene matches: 5. CDR3 size: 14 residues. CDR1 is KGHSH and CDR2 is LQKENI in the germline V gene. CDR3 sequence: CASSPVAGGTEAFF. CDR3 in DNA: TGTGCCAGCTCACCGGTGGCAGGGGGCACTGAAGCTTTCTTT.

This clone was detected only a few times. This chain links TRBV6-5 with TRBJ1-5; D not certain. Trimming stripped 5 bases from V and 4 bases from J, with 12 bases between. Per the germline V gene, CDR1 is MNHEY and CDR2 is SVGAGI. CDR3 length: 14 residues. CDR3 DNA: TGTGCCAGCAGTCCGAACAGTGGTAATCAGCCCCAGCATTTT. This gives the protein CASSPNSGNQPQHF.

This chain joins TRBV3-1 (or the pseudogene TRBV3-2) and TRBJ1-3, with D tentatively TRBD1 (6 bases). Between the trimmed V and J ends, which lost 3 bases and 0 bases, there was a span of 12 bases. CDR3 length equals 16 residues. The V gene's germline CDR1 is LGHDT and CDR2 YNNKEL (reference sequence). The CDR3 region is CASSHPGGVSGNTIYF. DNA for the CDR3: TGTGCCAGCAGCCACCCGGGGGGCGTCTCTGGAAACACCATATATTTT.

The gene calls are TRBV4-1 and TRBJ2-5, with 10 bases identical to TRBD2. The CDR3 extends over 16 amino acids. J was trimmed by 6 bases and V by 0 bases; bases with no gene match: 7. CDR1 and CDR2 (germline): MGHRA, YSYEKL. The CDR3 sequence is CASSQDSSGSSKTQYF. The CDR3 nucleotides read TGCGCCAGCAGCCAAGATTCTAGCGGGAGTTCAAAGACCCAGTACTTC.

The rearrangement uses TRBV6-2 or TRBV6-3 and TRBJ2-2, with a possible D match to TRBD1 (6 bases). The V and J ends lost 6 bases and 5 bases respectively, with 13 bases between them. The germline V gene encodes CDR1 MNHEY and CDR2 SVGEGT. The CDR3 covers 14 residues. This CDR3 reads CASRPGGGTGELFF. The DNA of the CDR3 is TGTGCCAGCAGACCTGGGGGCGGGACCGGGGAGCTGTTTTTT.